The clone carrying this T cell receptor beta chain was picked up a small number of times. The CDR3 has 13 residues. Germline V lookup: CDR1 GTSNPN, CDR2 SVGIG (reference sequence). Between the trimmed V and J ends, which lost 0 bases and 3 bases, there was a span of 6 bases. The treatment was: oral pan-JAK inhibitor, 5-10 mg twice daily. Peripheral blood, together with lesional scalp punch biopsies, was collected from alopecia areata patients. The record originates from a study of CD8+ T cells in alopecia areata. For the study at large: Tofacitinib continued for 6 to 18 months and was then withheld for 6 months. The share of scalp area affected provided the severity score for treated patients.

Extraction of RNA preceded its reverse transcription into cDNA, which served as the sequencing template. TCRdb keeps only in-frame clones here, not all; method: immunoSEQ multiplex PCR. In the table there are more than 150,000 clones, around 51% of which are singletons. The source is a human donor with alopecia areata. The sample here was CD8+ T cells sorted from blood, taken around week 54, from a patient treated with tofacitinib. V usage is TRBV30 and J usage is TRBJ2-4, with D perhaps TRBD2 (5 bases). Here the CDR3 reads CAWSVGSKNIQYF. The CDR3 nucleotides read TGTGCCTGGAGTGTAGGGAGCAAAAACATTCAGTACTTC.